The entry that follows covers one T cell receptor beta chain sequence. The target antigen is unknown. Germline CDR1 MDHEN, CDR2 SYDVKM. The CDR3 extends over 16 amino acids. V lost 5 bases and J 8 bases, leaving 22 bases between the germline ends. Via MiXCR, TCRdb re-called the 5' RACE reads, giving one row per CDR3 protein. The top ten clones hold around 0.3% of a sample with 1.5 million to 2 million distinct CDR3 sequences, about 30% of them seen once. These data originate in a study of identical twins. Study-level points and caveats: Fewer insertions characterized abundant cord blood beta clonotypes, whereas memory repertoires showed none. Donors were not followed over many years; analysis was cross-sectional.

The chain links TRBV28 to TRBJ2-4; the D gene is possibly TRBD1 (6 bases). Sequenced sample: cord blood. The clonotype originates from a newborn girl in good health. CDR3 coding DNA: TGTGCCAGCAGTCCTATGAACGGCAGGGGTGTGCACATTCAGTACTTC. Translating it yields CASSPMNGRGVHIQYF.